This is a list of T cell receptor beta chains from one sample in a study of blood T cell repertoires in COVID-19. Data came from immunoSEQ multiplex PCR; TCRdb stores just in-frame clones and leaves some out. This sample has 150,000 to 200,000 clones; 75% to 90% occur once, and the top ten carry 6.7%. Sequenced input: peripheral blood. Every receptor here comes from a man aged 35 to 55 with acute or convalescent COVID-19. Each CDR3 is given with its conserved first and last residue. The D gene is left open where the match is weak. Part of the rows lack a size; the others show once, few, many or a class for expanded clones.

D gene | J gene | V gene | clone size | CDR3 DNA | CDR3 protein
TRBD2 | TRBJ2-7 | TRBV5-4 | NA | TGTGCCAGCAGCCCTAGCGGGGGGGCCTCCTCCTACGAGCAGTACTTC | CASSPSGGASSYEQYF
TRBD1 | TRBJ2-2 | TRBV18 | NA | TGTGCCAGCTCACCCGACAGGGGGAACACCGGGGAGCTGTTTTTT | CASSPDRGNTGELFF
NA | TRBJ1-2 | TRBV6-5 | NA | TGTGCCAGCAGTAGAGGAACAGGGTTCTATGGCTACACCTTC | CASSRGTGFYGYTF
NA | TRBJ2-7 | TRBV13 | NA | TGTGCCAGCAGCACTATTAAACAGTTCGGAGGGGAGCAGTACTTC | CASSTIKQFGGEQYF
NA | TRBJ2-4 | TRBV21-1 | NA | TGTGCCAGCAGCAAAAAAAAGACACTAGCCAAAAACATTCAGTACTTC | CASSKKKTLAKNIQYF
NA | TRBJ2-5 | TRBV5-4 | NA | TGTGCCAGCAGCTTGGGTAGCTTAGAGACCCAGTACTTC | CASSLGSLETQYF
TRBD1 | TRBJ1-1 | TRBV27 | NA | TGTGCCAGCAGTTTGCTCTCAGGGGGCAACACTGAAGCTTTCTTT | CASSLLSGGNTEAFF
TRBD1 | TRBJ1-2 | TRBV18 | NA | TGTGCCAGCTCACCGCAGAGGGACAGGGGCTACACCTTC | CASSPQRDRGYTF
TRBD2 | TRBJ2-1 | TRBV27 | NA | TGTGCCAGCAGTCCGGGACTAGCGCGGGTGTACAATGAGCAGTTCTTC | CASSPGLARVYNEQFF
NA | TRBJ2-1 | TRBV2 | NA | TGTGCCAGCAGTGAAGCCGGCAGGGGGGTGAATGAGCAGTTCTTC | CASSEAGRGVNEQFF
NA | TRBJ1-4 | TRBV19 | NA | TGTGCCAGTAGAAACCGGGGAAATGAAAAACTGTTTTTT | CASRNRGNEKLFF
NA | TRBJ2-1 | TRBV7-3 | once | TGTGCCAGCAGCTTAATATCAGGCTACGTCAATGAGCAGTTCTTC | CASSLISGYVNEQFF
NA | TRBJ1-6 | TRBV7-9 | NA | TGTGCCAGCAGCTTAAATCTCGGCCAGCGCGATAATTCACCCCTCCACTTT | CASSLNLGQRDNSPLHF
NA | TRBJ1-3 | TRBV6-5 | few | TGTGCCAGCAGGGCCTCTGGAAACACCATATATTTT | CASRASGNTIYF
TRBD1 | TRBJ2-7 | TRBV6-5 | NA | TGTGCCAGCCACGGAACAGGGGGCGCCTACGAGCAGTACTTC | CASHGTGGAYEQYF
NA | TRBJ1-2 | TRBV4-1 | NA | TGCGCCAGCAGCCAAGAGCGAACAGGGCCCCTCTATGGCTACACCTTC | CASSQERTGPLYGYTF
NA | TRBJ1-1 | TRBV12-3/TRBV12-4 | NA | TGTGCCAGCAGTGCATACAGGGCCACTGAAGCTTTCTTT | CASSAYRATEAFF
NA | TRBJ1-5 | TRBV7-9 | NA | TGTGCCAGCAGCCCAGTGGCAGGTCAGCCCCAGCATTTT | CASSPVAGQPQHF
TRBD1 | TRBJ2-2 | TRBV2 | NA | TGTGCCAGCAGAATACCTTTAAGTCCCCGGGACAGTACAACCGGGGAGCTGTTTTTT | CASRIPLSPRDSTTGELFF
TRBD1 | TRBJ2-1 | TRBV24-1 | NA | TGTGCCACCAGTGACCCATCCGGGACAGGGGAGTTCTTC | CATSDPSGTGEFF
TRBD1 | TRBJ2-7 | TRBV11-3 | NA | TGTGCCAGCACCTTAAGCAGGGGGCTGGCTCTTTACGAGCAGTACTTC | CASTLSRGLALYEQYF
TRBD1 | TRBJ2-3 | TRBV30 | few | TGTGCCTTGTCAGGGGGCGGCCCCACTAACTGGGGAGATACGCAGTATTTT | CALSGGGPTNWGDTQYF
NA | TRBJ2-5 | TRBV15 | NA | TGTGCCACCAGCAGAGATCGGGGGGCAGGTGAGACCCAGTACTTC | CATSRDRGAGETQYF
NA | TRBJ1-5 | TRBV5-6 | NA | TGTGCCAGCAGCTTGGGTCAGGGAGGTCAGCCCCAGCATTTT | CASSLGQGGQPQHF
TRBD2 | TRBJ2-1 | TRBV30 | once | TGTGCCAGCCATAGCGGGGGTGTAAATGAGCAGTTCTTC | CASHSGGVNEQFF
NA | TRBJ2-7 | TRBV19 | NA | TGTGCCAGTAGTATTCGGGTTTCCTACGAGCAGTACTTC | CASSIRVSYEQYF
TRBD2 | TRBJ2-2 | TRBV7-6 | NA | TGTGCCAGCAGCGACTGGGGGGGAACCGGGGAGCTGTTTTTT | CASSDWGGTGELFF
NA | TRBJ2-3 | TRBV27 | NA | TGTGCCAGCAGTCCAGGTAATTGGGTCACAGATACGCAGTATTTT | CASSPGNWVTDTQYF
TRBD2 | TRBJ2-7 | TRBV6-5 | NA | TGTGCCAGCAGTTTCAATCAAGGACTAGCGGGGGGCGAGCAGTACTTC | CASSFNQGLAGGEQYF
TRBD1 | TRBJ1-6 | TRBV6-5 | NA | TGTGCCAGCAGTTACATGGGACAGGGGCAATCACCCCTCCACTTT | CASSYMGQGQSPLHF
NA | TRBJ2-7 | TRBV6-5 | NA | TGTGCCAGCAGTTACAGAGACCCGGGATCGGAGCAGTACTTC | CASSYRDPGSEQYF
NA | TRBJ2-5 | TRBV27 | few | TGTGCCAGCAGTTTGACCGGGACAGGGCTAGCGGGGAGGACCCAGTACTTC | CASSLTGTGLAGRTQYF
TRBD1 | TRBJ1-1 | TRBV19 | NA | TGTGCCAGTAGTAGCCGACAGGGATGGACTGAAGCTTTCTTT | CASSSRQGWTEAFF
TRBD1 | TRBJ1-1 | TRBV18 | NA | TGTGCCAGCTCACTAGGGACAGGGGGGAGCACTGAAGCTTTCTTT | CASSLGTGGSTEAFF
TRBD1 | TRBJ2-6 | TRBV7-9 | few | TGTGCCAGCAGCAGCCGGGACAGGGGACTCTCTGGGGCCAACGTCCTGACTTTC | CASSSRDRGLSGANVLTF
NA | TRBJ2-1 | TRBV5-6 | NA | TGTGCCAGCAGCAGGGGTAACTCCTACAATGAGCAGTTCTTC | CASSRGNSYNEQFF
NA | TRBJ2-3 | TRBV18 | NA | TGTGCCAGCTCGCAGGGTGGGACAGATACGCAGTATTTT | CASSQGGTDTQYF
NA | TRBJ1-2 | TRBV7-9 | once | TGTGCCAGCAGCTTACGGTCAGGGGACTATGGCTACACCTTC | CASSLRSGDYGYTF
NA | TRBJ2-3 | TRBV30 | NA | TGTGCCTGGATGGGGGGAGATACGCAGTATTTT | CAWMGGDTQYF
NA | TRBJ1-1 | TRBV12-3/TRBV12-4 | NA | TGTGCCAGCAGTTTAGCCGCTAGAGGGGGAGCTTTCTTT | CASSLAARGGAFF
NA | TRBJ1-1 | TRBV2 | NA | TGTGCCAGCAGTGAAGGAGGGAACACTGAAGCTTTCTTT | CASSEGGNTEAFF
TRBD1 | TRBJ1-1 | TRBV5-1 | NA | TGCGCCAGCAGCTCGACAGGGGGCGGGTACACTGAAGCTTTCTTT | CASSSTGGGYTEAFF
NA | TRBJ1-6 | TRBV11-2 | NA | TGTGCCAGCAGCTTAGTTCAGTCCCGGGGTCCACCCCTCCACTTT | CASSLVQSRGPPLHF
NA | TRBJ1-2 | TRBV27 | NA | TGTGCCAGCAGTCCCCCCCGGGTGGCGGGGGACTATGGCTACACCTTC | CASSPPRVAGDYGYTF
TRBD1 | TRBJ2-7 | TRBV27 | NA | TGTGCCAGCAGTGATACGGACAGGGGGAGCTACGAGCAGTACTTC | CASSDTDRGSYEQYF
TRBD2 | TRBJ2-7 | TRBV29-1 | few | TGCAGCGTCCTAACTAGCGGGGACTTCTACGAGCAGTACTTC | CSVLTSGDFYEQYF
NA | TRBJ1-2 | TRBV18 | NA | TGTGCCAGCTCACCACAGGCTGGATCAGGGGCTAACTATGGCTACACCTTC | CASSPQAGSGANYGYTF
NA | TRBJ1-6 | TRBV25-1 | few | TGTGCCAGCAGTCTCCCGGGGTGGGATTCACCCCTCCACTTT | CASSLPGWDSPLHF
NA | TRBJ1-3 | TRBV3-1/TRBV3-2 | few | TGTGCCAGCAGCCAAGGGATACAGACTGGAAACACCATATATTTT | CASSQGIQTGNTIYF
TRBD2 | TRBJ2-3 | TRBV4-2 | NA | TGTGCCAGCAGCCGAAGCGGGGGCACAGATACGCAGTATTTT | CASSRSGGTDTQYF
TRBD1 | TRBJ2-2 | TRBV15 | NA | TGTGCCACCAGCAGAGCAGGGGGAAGCGGGGAGCTGTTTTTT | CATSRAGGSGELFF
NA | TRBJ1-6 | TRBV5-1 | NA | TGCGCCAGCAGCAACGACGGAGTTAATTCACCCCTCCACTTT | CASSNDGVNSPLHF